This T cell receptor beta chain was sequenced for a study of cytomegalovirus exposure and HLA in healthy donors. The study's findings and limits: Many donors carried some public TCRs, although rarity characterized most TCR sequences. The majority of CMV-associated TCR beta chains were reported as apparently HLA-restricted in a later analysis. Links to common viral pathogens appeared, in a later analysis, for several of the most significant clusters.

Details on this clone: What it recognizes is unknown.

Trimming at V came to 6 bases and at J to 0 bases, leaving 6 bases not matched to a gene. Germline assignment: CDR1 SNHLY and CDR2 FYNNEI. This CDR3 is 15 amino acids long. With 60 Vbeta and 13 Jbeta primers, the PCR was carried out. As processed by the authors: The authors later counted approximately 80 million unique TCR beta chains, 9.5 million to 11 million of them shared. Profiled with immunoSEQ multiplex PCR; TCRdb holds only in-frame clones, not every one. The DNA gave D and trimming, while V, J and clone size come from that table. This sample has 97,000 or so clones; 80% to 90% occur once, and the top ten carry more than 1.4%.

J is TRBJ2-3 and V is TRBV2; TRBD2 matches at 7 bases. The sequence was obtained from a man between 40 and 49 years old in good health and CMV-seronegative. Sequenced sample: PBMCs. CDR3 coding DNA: TGTGCCAGCAGGGGGAGCGGGACTAGCACAGATACGCAGTATTTT. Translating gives CASRGSGTSTDTQYF.